This note documents a single TCR beta chain sequence. Ten or more counts support this clonotype. It has no known antigen specificity. The input lacks base qualities; no much larger clone sits a single base away. The data were taken from a study of identical twins (dated by TCRdb to between 2015 and 2016). The study in broad terms: To test whether fetal clonotypes persist, the study used deep sequencing on TCR alpha and beta repertoires from monozygotic twins, unrelated adults of various ages, and cord blood. Replicate twin experiments were performed at different times using different library preparation protocols to rule out contamination. Findings and caveats that apply to the study as a whole: In monozygotic twins, out-of-frame TCR alpha sharing was systematically underestimated by recombination models, although the models agreed with sharing between unrelated individuals. Zero-insertion analyses could be partly confounded by invariant T cells such as MAIT and iNKT, though diverse VJ usage argued against such confounding for most clonotypes. Because the same donors could not be followed over many years, conclusions were based on cross-sectional statistical analysis. Excess twin sharing in beta out-of-frame sequences was weaker because fewer shared sequences lowered the signal-to-noise ratio. Abundant cord blood beta clonotypes carried fewer insertions; young adult naive repertoires showed a weaker similar trend, while memory repertoires showed none. Compared with coincidental sharing between unrelated individuals, an excess of low generation-probability sequences was observed among out-of-frame TCR alpha sequences shared between twins.

V loses 5 bases at its end and J loses 0 bases; junction bases beyond the gene matches: 6. Reading from cysteine to phenylalanine, the CDR3 counts 16 amino acids. The only DNA kept is the CDR3, 48 bases in frame from the first base. CDR1 is given as LGHDT and CDR2 as YNNKEL, both from the germline V gene (reference sequence). Every donor in the study was a healthy Caucasian. The twin cohort consisted of three pairs of female monozygotic twins, all aged about 18 to 29 years. Peripheral blood mononuclear cells were the source from which RNA for the TCR libraries was isolated. Libraries were built with 5' RACE. TCRdb names Illumina HiSeq 2000 as the instrument used. A universal primer binding site was added through template switching, and the final cDNA carried a unique molecular identifier so that TCR cDNA molecules could be counted accurately. Specific primers in the conserved constant-segment region were used to synthesize first-strand cDNA for TCR alpha and beta chains. To control for contamination, every cDNA library carried two barcodes: a SMART-Mk sample barcode plus Illumina barcodes. TruSeq adapter sequences and Illumina sample barcodes were added in two successive PCR steps. TCR alpha and beta cDNA libraries were sequenced on the Illumina HiSeq platform with custom primers. The paper's data handling went like this. Raw reads were processed with MiGEC to extract unique molecular identifiers, and MiXCR was used to determine CDR3 positions. For each individual, recombination models were inferred using an EM algorithm with the repgenHMM and IGoR tools. The analysis of shared clonotypes was done with the tcR package in R, with sharing normalized by the product of cloneset sizes. To study raw recombination without the effects of thymic and clonal selection, out-of-frame nonproductive sequences were analyzed. TCRdb applied fastp at Q25 and MiXCR to the public reads, then kept only in-frame beta chains. Each CDR3 protein gets just one entry, which takes the most common genes and DNA from the rows behind it. These V and J calls derive from TCRdb rather than the authors' analysis. Recorded for this sample are 500,000 to 650,000 distinct CDR3 sequences; roughly 6.6% of them occurred a single time. The ten largest clones take up 1.6% of the sample.

The sample also formed part of further work on yellow fever vaccine responses in identical twins. The second study reports: The T cell response to vaccination in identical twins was reported by the authors to appear partly convergent and partly personalized. In the study, vaccine-responding T cell clones were precisely tracked in identical twins.

This clonotype originated in a woman aged 18 to 35 in good health. The source material was PBMCs. The chain is made from TRBV3-1 and TRBJ2-3; TRBD2 aligns with 9 central bases. Here the CDR3 is given as CASSNSGGGSTDTQYF. The DNA is as follows: TGTGCCAGCAGCAATAGCGGGGGCGGTAGCACAGATACGCAGTATTTT.